These 21 T cell receptor beta chains originate from one sample sequenced in a study of OX40 agonist ivuxolimab in advanced cancers. Generated by immunoSEQ multiplex PCR, the TCRdb table keeps only in-frame clones and is missing some. The data contain roughly 67,000 clones, over 75% of them seen just once; the ten biggest clones take up about 5.1%. Material: CD4+ or CD8+ T cells sorted from blood, obtained in a trial of the OX40 agonist ivuxolimab. The receptors shown here come from an adult with an advanced solid tumor such as melanoma, head and neck, liver or kidney cancer.

The genes are TRBV14 and TRBJ1-4; weak D call: TRBD1 (5 bases). From germline, CDR1 is SGHDN and CDR2 FVKESK. V dropped 4 bases and J dropped 3 bases, with 21 bases sitting between them. This CDR3 comprises 18 residues. This CDR3 reads CASSPKTYHQGPNEKLFF. The CDR3 DNA is TGTGCCAGCAGCCCCAAAACCTATCATCAGGGACCTAATGAAAAACTGTTTTTT.

V gene TRBV9 combines with J gene TRBJ2-5; 10 positions agree with TRBD2. The CDR3 consists of 14 residues. The V segment lost 1 base and the J segment 5 bases; nucleotides outside the gene matches: 2. Germline lookup yields CDR1 SGDLS and CDR2 YYNGEE. This chain's CDR3 is CASSVSSGSETQYF. Written as DNA, the CDR3 is TGTGCCAGCAGCGTATCTAGCGGGAGCGAGACCCAGTACTTC. The complete variable domain, with remaining parts taken from reference TRBV9 and TRBJ2-5, reads DSGVTQTPKHLITATGQRVTLRCSPRSGDLSVYWYQQSLDQGLQFLIQYYNGEERAKGNILERFSAQQFPDLHSELNLSSLELGDSALYFCASSVSSGSETQYFGPGTRLLVL.

This clone was observed a handful of times. The rearrangement links TRBV28 to TRBJ1-1; D is uncertain. V was pared by 9 bases and J by 6 bases, with 20 bases between. The CDR3 runs 14 residues. Germline CDR1 is MDHEN and CDR2 is SYDVKM. CDR3 sequence (DNA): TGTGCCAGTTGTGTGGGTTTTGGGGTAGCTGAAGCTTTCTTT. Its translation is CASCVGFGVAEAFF.

The chain joins TRBV28 to TRBJ1-2, with unresolved D. Per the germline V gene, CDR1 is MDHEN and CDR2 is SYDVKM. The CDR3 runs to 12 residues. V was clipped by 4 bases and J by 3 bases, with 6 bases between them. The CDR3 DNA reads TGTGCCAGCAGTTGGGATTACTATGGCTACACCTTC. Protein sequence: CASSWDYYGYTF.

The rearrangement uses TRBV6-5 and TRBJ2-7, with D unclear. The CDR3 has 12 residues. CDR1 and CDR2 from the germline V gene are MNHEY and SVGAGI. Trimming stripped 3 bases from V and 6 bases from J, with 9 bases between. The CDR3 sequence is CASSYVGREQYF. Written as DNA, the CDR3 is TGTGCCAGCAGTTATGTGGGTCGCGAGCAGTACTTC.

The V and J genes are TRBV2 and TRBJ2-5; D may be TRBD2 (6 bases). CDR3 size: 14 residues. The V end lost 7 bases, the J end lost 3 bases, and 15 bases lay between the germline ends. Per the germline V gene, CDR1 is SNHLY and CDR2 is FYNNEI. The chain's CDR3 is CASTRGSGKETQYF. CDR3 nucleotides: TGTGCCAGCACCCGGGGTAGCGGTAAAGAGACCCAGTACTTC.

V gene TRBV7-2 combines with J gene TRBJ1-2; D is ambiguous. Germline CDR1 reads SGHTA; CDR2 reads FQGNSA. This CDR3 spans 14 amino acids. V lost 5 bases and J lost 5, with 15 bases in between. CDR3 region: CASSPFPLGYGYTF. CDR3 sequence (DNA): TGTGCCAGCAGCCCCTTTCCCCTTGGGTATGGCTACACCTTC.

The count of this clone is one. This chain uses TRBV6-1 with TRBJ2-5; 7 nucleotides match TRBD2. The CDR3 totals 16 residues. CDR1 and CDR2 from the germline V gene are MNHNS and SASEGT. Unmatched junction bases numbered 9, after V lost 1 base and J lost 4 bases. CDR3 residues: CASSEVWNGGLETQYF. CDR3 DNA: TGTGCCAGCAGTGAAGTGTGGAACGGGGGGTTAGAGACCCAGTACTTC.

This chain links TRBV16 with TRBJ2-4, with D possibly matching TRBD1 (5 bases). V was clipped by 4 bases and J by 1 base, with 14 bases between them. The CDR3 has 16 amino acids. Germline lookup yields CDR1 KGHSY and CDR2 FQNENV. The CDR3 protein is CASSLDSPLAKNIQYF. As DNA, the CDR3 is TGTGCCAGCAGCCTCGACAGTCCCCTGGCCAAAAACATTCAGTACTTC.

The chain couples TRBV7-3 to TRBJ2-3; D perhaps matches TRBD2 (6 bases). This CDR3 has 14 residues. Trimming pared 5 bases from V and 1 base from J, leaving 10 bases between. Looked up from germline, CDR1 is SGHTA and CDR2 is FQGTGA. The CDR3 DNA is TGTGCCAGCAGCGCCGGCGGGGGCACAGATACGCAGTATTTT. This sequence encodes CASSAGGGTDTQYF.

The chain links TRBV28 to TRBJ1-1; no clear D gene. Trimming left V 3 bases short and J 5 bases short, with 7 bases between. This CDR3 region has 12 residues. Germline V gives CDR1 MDHEN, CDR2 SYDVKM. The CDR3 DNA sequence: TGTGCCAGCAGTTTCCCCGGGACTGAAGCTTTCTTT. Amino acid sequence: CASSFPGTEAFF. Combining the CDR3 with reference TRBV28 and TRBJ1-1 gives the whole variable domain DVKVTQSSRYLVKRTGEKVFLECVQDMDHENMFWYRQDPGLGLRLIYFSYDVKMKEKGDIPEGYSVSREKKERFSLILESASTNQTSMYLCASSFPGTEAFFGQGTRLTVV.

The chain is built from TRBV6-5 and TRBJ1-1, with 8 bases fitting TRBD1. CDR3 length: 15 amino acids. With V trimmed by 5 bases and J by 4 bases, 9 bases remained unmatched. CDR1 is MNHEY, CDR2 SVGAGI, per germline. The chain's CDR3 is CASSTPGGAGTEAFF. The DNA of the CDR3 is TGTGCCAGCAGTACCCCAGGGGGCGCGGGCACTGAAGCTTTCTTT.

J is TRBJ2-6 and V is TRBV18, with D uncertain. Germline values: CDR1 KGHSH, CDR2 LQKENI. V lost 3 bases and J 4 bases, leaving 7 bases between the germline ends. The CDR3 covers 14 residues. The CDR3 region is CASSPPGGANVLTF. The CDR3 DNA sequence: TGTGCCAGCTCACCCCCCGGGGGGGCCAACGTCCTGACTTTC. Filled out from reference TRBV18 and TRBJ2-6, the complete variable domain reads NAGVMQNPRHLVRRRGQEARLRCSPMKGHSHVYWYRQLPEEGLKFMVYLQKENIIDESGMPKERFSAEFPKEGPSILRIQQVVRGDSAAYFCASSPPGGANVLTFGAGSRLTVL.

As for this clone: At one boundary the junction diverges from the germline segment, which might be a read error. This chain links TRBV6-6 with TRBJ1-2; D not certain. The CDR3 is 14 amino acids. Germline CDR1 reads MNHNY; CDR2 reads SVGAGI (reference sequence). This chain's CDR3 is CAISDLEGAGGYTF. The CDR3 DNA reads TGTGCCATCAGTGATTTAGAGGGCGCAGGTGGCTACACCTTC.

The chain has TRBV5-1 and TRBJ1-5; 9 bases line up with TRBD1. V gave up 3 bases and J gave up 3 bases; unmatched junction bases: 4. Looked up from germline, CDR1 is SGHRS and CDR2 is YFSETQ. CDR3 length equals 15 residues. The CDR3 region is CASSSGTGSNQPQHF. DNA of the CDR3: TGCGCCAGCAGCTCCGGGACAGGGTCCAATCAGCCCCAGCATTTT.

This chain uses TRBV15 with TRBJ2-1; TRBD2 is a possible D gene (6 bases). The CDR3 is 18 amino acids. V was cut by 0 bases and J by 7 bases, with 22 bases left in between. Per germline, CDR1 LNHNV and CDR2 YYDKDF (reference sequence). CDR3 sequence: CATSRDLVDYGSGNEQFF. For the CDR3, the DNA is TGTGCCACCAGCAGAGATCTCGTGGACTACGGAAGCGGGAATGAGCAGTTCTTC. Full variable domain (rest looked up from reference TRBV15 and TRBJ2-1): DAMVIQNPRYQVTQFGKPVTLSCSQTLNHNVMYWYQQKSSQAPKLLFHYYDKDFNNEADTPDNFQSRRPNTSFCFLDIRSPGLGDTAMYLCATSRDLVDYGSGNEQFFGPGTRLTVL.

V and J are TRBV6-5 and TRBJ1-5; 8 bases align to TRBD1. The CDR3 has 15 amino acids. V trimming: 5 bases; J trimming: 6 bases; junction bases outside the gene matches: 9. Looked up from germline, CDR1 is MNHEY and CDR2 is SVGAGI. The CDR3 reads CASSADRGIRQPQHF. The CDR3 nucleotides read TGTGCCAGCAGTGCTGACAGGGGAATCCGTCAGCCCCAGCATTTT.

This sequence joins TRBV19 and TRBJ1-5, with TRBD1 matching 9 bases. The V and J ends lost 2 bases and 9 bases, in that order; junction bases with no gene match: 11. The CDR3 consists of 16 residues. Germline CDR1 is LNHDA and CDR2 is SQIVND (reference sequence). The DNA for the CDR3 is TGTGCCAGTAGTATAAAAGGGACAGGGACTGTCTTGCCCCAGCATTTT. Amino acid sequence: CASSIKGTGTVLPQHF.

To note about this clone: The same CDR3 arises from other DNA sequences in this sample as well. CDR3 nucleotide sequence: TGTGCCAGCAGTTACTCGAGCAGCGGGGCGTACAATGAGCAGTTCTTC. Amino acids: CASSYSSSGAYNEQFF. The chain combines TRBV6-5 with TRBJ2-1; 7 nucleotides line up with TRBD2. After removal of 0 bases from V and 4 bases from J, the junction contained 6 bases not matched to a gene. CDR3 size: 16 residues. The germline gives CDR1 MNHEY, CDR2 SVGAGI.

This rearrangement joins TRBV4-2 to TRBJ1-3; D possibly corresponds to TRBD1 (5 bases). CDR1 is LGHNA, CDR2 YNFKEQ, per germline. The CDR3 is 18 residues long. Trimming shortened V by 1 base and J by 0 bases, and 16 bases separated the two germline ends. This CDR3 reads CASSQGTGLQFSGNTIYF. CDR3 DNA: TGTGCCAGCAGCCAAGGGACGGGACTGCAATTCTCTGGAAACACCATATATTTT.

Concerning this clone itself: This CDR3 is also generated by other DNA sequences in the sample. The V call is TRBV27, the J call TRBJ1-3, with D uncertain. Germline-derived CDR1 and CDR2 are MNHEY and SMNVEV (reference sequence). Between the trimmed V and J ends, which lost 5 bases and 1 base, there was a span of 6 bases. The CDR3 loop spans 13 amino acids. This CDR3 is CASSGLSGNTIYF. The CDR3 region has the DNA TGTGCCAGCAGTGGTCTTTCTGGAAACACCATATATTTT.